The 23 T cell receptor beta chains listed next were all sequenced from one sample in a study of vaccination effects on CD4 cells after COVID-19. Profiled with immunoSEQ multiplex PCR; TCRdb holds only in-frame clones, not every one. Among roughly 73,000 clones listed, 73% were seen once. Before any sequencing was done, the ViraFEST assay used viral peptide pools to expand antigen-specific CD4+ T cells. Following 10 days of culture, CD4+ T cells were isolated. Their SARS-CoV-2 infection, verified by PCR, occurred between March and December 2020. The antigens for these receptors are not known. Here the sequenced sample was CD4+ T cells from PBMCs cultured with HIV peptides, taken before COVID-19 vaccination. The subset denotes: HIV-1 Nef peptide pool negative control/reference culture. All receptors come from a human donor who had a prior SARS-CoV-2 infection.

The gene calls are TRBV5-4 and TRBJ2-1; TRBD2 aligns across 14 bases. With 4 bases clipped from V and 0 bases from J, the junction kept 12 bases outside the gene matches. From germline, CDR1 is SGHNT and CDR2 YYREEE (reference sequence). The CDR3 totals 20 residues. CDR3 nucleotide sequence: TGTGCCAGCAGCCTGACCCCGGGACTAGCGGGAGCGAACTCCTACAATGAGCAGTTCTTC. Amino acids: CASSLTPGLAGANSYNEQFF.

The chain combines TRBV28 with TRBJ1-1; TRBD1 aligns across 7 bases. Germline assignment: CDR1 MDHEN and CDR2 SYDVKM. J gave up 5 bases and V 5 bases, and 11 bases lay outside the gene matches. CDR3 size: 15 residues. This CDR3 reads CASSPMTGRRTEAFF. The CDR3 DNA is TGTGCCAGCAGTCCGATGACAGGGCGGAGGACTGAAGCTTTCTTT. Full variable domain (outside the CDR3, taken from reference TRBV28 and TRBJ1-1): DVKVTQSSRYLVKRTGEKVFLECVQDMDHENMFWYRQDPGLGLRLIYFSYDVKMKEKGDIPEGYSVSREKKERFSLILESASTNQTSMYLCASSPMTGRRTEAFFGQGTRLTVV.

This clone appeared once. The chain combines TRBV2 with TRBJ1-1, with D unresolved. V dropped 6 bases and J dropped 1 base, with 9 bases sitting between them. Germline assignment: CDR1 SNHLY and CDR2 FYNNEI. The length of the CDR3 is 13 residues. As DNA, the CDR3 is TGTGCCAGCAGCCCGGACTCGAACACTGAAGCTTTCTTT. Protein product: CASSPDSNTEAFF.

This chain joins TRBV19 and TRBJ1-1; maybe TRBD1 (5 bases). CDR1 is LNHDA and CDR2 is SQIVND in the germline V gene (reference sequence). This CDR3 region has 16 residues. The V and J ends lost 5 bases and 5 bases respectively, with 21 bases between them. The CDR3 loop reads CASSLGLSPGWTEAFF. DNA for the CDR3: TGTGCCAGTAGTTTGGGACTGAGTCCCGGATGGACTGAAGCTTTCTTT.

The chain uses TRBV9 and TRBJ2-5; 8 bases agree with TRBD2. Germline loops: CDR1 SGDLS, CDR2 YYNGEE. The CDR3 has 17 amino acids. The V gene end was trimmed by 4 bases and the J gene end by 0 bases; junction bases not matched to a gene: 11. The CDR3 DNA is TGTGCCAGCAGCCCAGGAATAGCTAGCGGGCACCAAGAGACCCAGTACTTC. This gives the protein CASSPGIASGHQETQYF.

The V gene is TRBV27, the J gene TRBJ2-7, with 11 positions matching TRBD1. The CDR3 spans 14 residues. Germline V gene data show CDR1 as MNHEY and CDR2 as SMNVEV (reference sequence). J lost 6 bases, V lost 1 base, and 2 bases had no gene match. The CDR3 loop is CASSLWDRGGEQYF. CDR3 DNA sequence: TGTGCCAGCAGTTTATGGGACAGGGGGGGCGAGCAGTACTTC.

This chain links TRBV28 with TRBJ2-2, with D perhaps being TRBD1 or TRBD2 (6 bases each). This CDR3 has 16 amino acids. V lost 6 bases and J lost 4, with 18 bases in between. Germline assignment: CDR1 MDHEN and CDR2 SYDVKM. The CDR3 DNA is TGTGCCAGCAGCCCACGGGGGCGCGGGCCCACCGGGGAGCTGTTTTTT. Amino acid sequence: CASSPRGRGPTGELFF.

The chain is built from TRBV4-2 and TRBJ2-1; D is possibly TRBD1 (6 bases). Trimming pared 0 bases from V and 10 bases from J, leaving 19 bases between. This CDR3 has 16 amino acids. Germline-derived CDR1 and CDR2 are LGHNA and YNFKEQ. CDR3 region: CASSQDGAGAWREQFF. The CDR3 DNA is TGTGCCAGCAGCCAAGATGGGGCAGGGGCATGGCGGGAGCAGTTCTTC.

This rearrangement joins TRBV5-4 to TRBJ1-1; D is uncertain. Germline values: CDR1 SGHNT, CDR2 YYREEE (reference sequence). The CDR3 is made up of 12 amino acids. The V end lost 2 bases, the J end lost 2 bases, and 4 bases lay between the germline ends. CDR3 in DNA: TGTGCCAGCAGCTTTTTTAACACTGAAGCTTTCTTT. It encodes CASSFFNTEAFF. The variable domain in full, with the rest retrieved from reference TRBV5-4 and TRBJ1-1, is ETGVTQSPTHLIKTRGQQVTLRCSSQSGHNTVSWYQQALGQGPQFIFQYYREEENGRGNFPPRFSGLQFPNYSSELNVNALELDDSALYLCASSFFNTEAFFGQGTRLTVV.

This chain connects TRBV2 to TRBJ2-7; D is perhaps TRBD1 (6 bases). Per germline, CDR1 SNHLY and CDR2 FYNNEI. Trimming pared 6 bases from V and 2 bases from J, leaving 14 bases between. The CDR3 length is 14 residues. In DNA, the CDR3 is TGTGCCAGCAGGGGAACAGGGATAGCCTACGAGCAGTACTTC. As protein: CASRGTGIAYEQYF. Combining the CDR3 with reference TRBV2 and TRBJ2-7 gives the whole variable domain EPEVTQTPSHQVTQMGQEVILRCVPISNHLYFYWYRQILGQKVEFLVSFYNNEISEKSEIFDDQFSVERPDGSNFTLKIRSTKLEDSAMYFCASRGTGIAYEQYFGPGTRLTVT.

V is TRBV15 and J is TRBJ1-2; the D gene is possibly TRBD1 (5 bases). The length of the CDR3 is 14 residues. Germline loops: CDR1 LNHNV, CDR2 YYDKDF (reference sequence). The germline V and J ends were trimmed by 1 base and 0 bases, with 6 bases remaining between them. DNA of the CDR3: TGTGCCACCAGCAGAGGGGGGGCTAACTATGGCTACACCTTC. This translates into CATSRGGANYGYTF.

This chain links TRBV9 with TRBJ2-7; TRBD2 might be the D (6 bases). This CDR3 comprises 15 residues. The germline V gene has CDR1 SGDLS and CDR2 YYNGEE. Trimming removed 10 bases at V and 0 bases at J, with 20 bases between. CDR3: CAAKGEEDSSYEQYF. DNA of the CDR3: TGTGCCGCAAAAGGGGAGGAGGATAGCTCCTACGAGCAGTACTTC.

The chain is built from TRBV3-1 (or the pseudogene TRBV3-2) and TRBJ2-1; D not certain. CDR3 length equals 13 residues. The V end lost 0 bases, the J end lost 7 bases, and 7 bases lay between the germline ends. Germline V gives CDR1 LGHDT, CDR2 YNNKEL (reference sequence). In DNA form, the CDR3 reads TGTGCCAGCAGCCAAGAGGCACCGAATGAGCAGTTCTTC. This sequence encodes CASSQEAPNEQFF.

The V call is TRBV9, the J call TRBJ1-2, with TRBD1 matching over 10 bases. Germline trimming cut 0 bases from V and 5 bases from J; bases unmatched to any gene: 13. The CDR3 extends over 18 amino acids. CDR1 is SGDLS, CDR2 YYNGEE, per germline. The CDR3 DNA sequence: TGTGCCAGCAGCGTAGCCTCCGTGACAGGGGGCAATGGTTATGGCTACACCTTC. Its protein product is CASSVASVTGGNGYGYTF.

The V gene is TRBV5-1, the J gene TRBJ1-1; 8 nucleotides line up with TRBD1. Germline CDR1 and CDR2: SGHRS and YFSETQ. This CDR3 region has 15 residues. V dropped 4 bases and J dropped 4; count of bases not matched to a gene: 9. In nucleotides, the CDR3 is TGCGCCAGCAGCCGACAGGGGCTGGTAGGCACTGAAGCTTTCTTT. Translation gives CASSRQGLVGTEAFF.

The CDR3 reads CASSQKTGTGIGGTEAFF. CDR3 bases: TGTGCCAGCAGCCAAAAAACCGGGACAGGGATTGGGGGAACTGAAGCTTTCTTT. The chain combines TRBV3-1 (or the pseudogene TRBV3-2) with TRBJ1-1; 9 positions match TRBD1. The CDR3 is made up of 18 amino acids. Germline V CDR1 and CDR2: LGHDT, YNNKEL (reference sequence). The trim removed 2 bases at V and 5 bases at J, leaving 15 bases unmatched.

In its sample, this clone was seen a few times. The chain couples TRBV19 to TRBJ2-1; D gene ambiguous. The germline V gene has CDR1 LNHDA and CDR2 SQIVND (reference sequence). Trimming pared 7 bases from V and 3 bases from J, leaving 10 bases between. The CDR3 sequence is 13 residues long. CDR3 in DNA: TGTGCCAGTAATTCTGGATACTACAATGAGCAGTTCTTC. It codes for CASNSGYYNEQFF.

The V gene is TRBV18, the J gene TRBJ1-2; 9 nucleotides agree with TRBD1. The V gene's germline CDR1 is KGHSH and CDR2 LQKENI. The CDR3 sequence is 15 residues long. Trimming removed 3 bases from V and 4 bases from J; junction bases left unmatched: 6. In DNA, the CDR3 is TGTGCCAGCTCACCGGACAGGGGTCGTGGCTATGGCTACACCTTC. As protein: CASSPDRGRGYGYTF.

The chain is built from TRBV24-1 and TRBJ1-1, with 7 bases fitting TRBD1. CDR3 size: 15 residues. The germline CDR1 and CDR2 sequences are KGHDR and SFDVKD. The V gene end was trimmed by 6 bases and the J gene end by 1 base; junction bases not matched to a gene: 7. The CDR3 reads CATSITGEANTEAFF. Here the CDR3 DNA reads TGTGCCACCAGTATTACAGGGGAGGCGAACACTGAAGCTTTCTTT.

The chain is built from TRBV7-9 and TRBJ1-1; D gene ambiguous. The CDR3 runs to 12 residues. Trimming pared 8 bases from V and 3 bases from J, leaving 10 bases between. The germline V gene encodes CDR1 SEHNR and CDR2 FQNEAQ (reference sequence). This CDR3 reads CASDPVYTEAFF. In DNA form, the CDR3 reads TGTGCCAGCGATCCGGTCTACACTGAAGCTTTCTTT.

The chain employs TRBV2 and TRBJ1-5; D is perhaps TRBD1 (5 bases). The CDR3 is 13 residues long. Germline-derived CDR1 and CDR2 are SNHLY and FYNNEI. The V end lost 10 bases, the J end lost 1 base, and 11 bases lay between the germline ends. CDR3 sequence reads: CATQRDSNQPQHF. The CDR3 coding sequence is TGTGCCACCCAAAGGGACAGCAATCAGCCCCAGCATTTT.

This clone was counted between two and nine times. V and J are TRBV9 and TRBJ1-6, with D possibly TRBD1 on 5 matching bases. This CDR3 comprises 16 residues. CDR1 is SGDLS, CDR2 YYNGEE, per germline. V lost 3 bases to trimming and J lost 6 bases, with 16 bases between them. This CDR3 is CASSEGLGGANSPLHF. The CDR3 DNA sequence: TGTGCCAGCAGCGAGGGCCTAGGCGGGGCTAATTCACCCCTCCACTTT.

The CDR3 sequence is CASSAELAGDFTDTQYF. The CDR3 DNA is TGTGCCAGCAGCGCGGAACTAGCGGGAGATTTCACAGATACGCAGTATTTT. The chain uses TRBV5-4 and TRBJ2-3, with 11 nucleotides matching TRBD2. The V gene end was trimmed by 4 bases and the J gene end by 2 bases; junction bases not matched to a gene: 9. The CDR3 loop spans 17 amino acids. Germline V lookup: CDR1 SGHNT, CDR2 YYREEE (reference sequence).